A selection of T cell receptor beta chains follows, all from one sample in a study of T-cell reconstitution after alpha-beta-depleted transplantation in children. One entry per CDR3 protein, called by TCRdb with MiXCR from the PCR reads. The sample lists hundreds of thousands of distinct CDR3 sequences, 15% to 20% seen once, with 29% in the top ten. Sequenced here: PBMCs, mostly from graft donor cells, sampled 360 days after TCRalphabeta/CD19-depleted stem cell transplant. These receptors all come from a boy under two years old who had a stem cell transplant for Wiskott-Aldrich syndrome, so the T cells may come from the graft donor. Each CDR3 is given with its conserved first and last residue. D genes are given only for firm matches. A clone size is listed for some rows: how often the clone was seen (once, few, many), or a class if it is expanded.

v_call: TRBV2
j_call: TRBJ2-1
clone_size: NA
d_call: TRBD2
cdr3_aa: CASSGLAGHNEQFF
cdr3_nt: TGTGCCAGCAGTGGCCTAGCGGGGCACAATGAGCAGTTCTTC

v_call: TRBV24-1
j_call: TRBJ2-7
clone_size: few
d_call: TRBD1
cdr3_aa: CATSDPTPGTGNEQYF
cdr3_nt: TGTGCCACCAGTGACCCGACCCCCGGGACAGGGAACGAGCAGTACTTC

v_call: TRBV20-1
j_call: TRBJ2-1
clone_size: few
d_call: NA
cdr3_aa: CSAGRDAYNEQFF
cdr3_nt: TGCAGTGCGGGGCGGGATGCCTACAATGAGCAGTTCTTC

v_call: TRBV20-1
j_call: TRBJ2-3
clone_size: few
d_call: NA
cdr3_aa: CSARAHWLEGSTDTQYF
cdr3_nt: TGCAGTGCTAGAGCCCACTGGTTGGAGGGGAGCACAGATACGCAGTATTTT

v_call: TRBV9
j_call: TRBJ2-1
clone_size: NA
d_call: NA
cdr3_aa: CASSVATGSNEQFF
cdr3_nt: TGTGCCAGCAGCGTAGCTACCGGGTCCAATGAGCAGTTCTTC

v_call: TRBV2
j_call: TRBJ2-7
clone_size: NA
d_call: NA
cdr3_aa: CASSVEGTNYEQYF
cdr3_nt: TGTGCCAGCAGTGTGGAGGGGACAAACTACGAGCAGTACTTC

v_call: TRBV7-2
j_call: TRBJ2-1
clone_size: NA
d_call: TRBD2
cdr3_aa: CASSFELAGGPEFF
cdr3_nt: TGTGCCAGCAGCTTCGAACTAGCGGGAGGGCCGGAGTTCTTC

v_call: TRBV10-3
j_call: TRBJ2-7
clone_size: NA
d_call: NA
cdr3_aa: CSLSSEKFDEQYF
cdr3_nt: TGTTCACTCTCCTCGGAGAAGTTCGACGAGCAGTACTTC

v_call: TRBV21-1
j_call: TRBJ2-7
clone_size: NA
d_call: NA
cdr3_aa: CASSGRQYYEQYF
cdr3_nt: TGTGCCAGCAGCGGCCGACAGTACTACGAGCAGTACTTC

v_call: TRBV3-1
j_call: TRBJ1-6
clone_size: few
d_call: TRBD1
cdr3_aa: CASSPRWDSVTLHF
cdr3_nt: TGTGCCAGCAGCCCGCGTTGGGACAGTGTCACCCTCCACTTT

v_call: TRBV11-2
j_call: TRBJ2-3
clone_size: few
d_call: NA
cdr3_aa: CASSLVVGASTDTQYF
cdr3_nt: TGTGCCAGCAGCTTAGTGGTGGGAGCAAGCACAGATACGCAGTATTTT

v_call: TRBV4-1
j_call: TRBJ2-7
clone_size: many
d_call: TRBD1
cdr3_aa: CASSSGGYEQYF
cdr3_nt: TGTGCCAGCAGCTCAGGGGGTTACGAGCAGTACTTC